The 21 T cell receptor beta chains presented below share a single source sample, sequenced in a study of CXCR3-negative and CXCR3-positive naive CD8 T cells. Whole-study results and caveats: CXCR3-positive naive cells had TRB CDR3s that were more hydrophobic than CXCR3-negative naive cells had.

All TRB cDNA libraries came from 5' RACE performed with UMI labels. TCRdb re-called the 5' RACE reads; every CDR3 protein appears as one record, without DNA. In all, the sample yields over 150,000 distinct CDR3 sequences. Their specific antigens are unknown. Sequencing input: naive CXCR3+ CD8+ T cells from blood. Subset in this sample: CD45RO-CCR7+CD27+CD95- naive CD8+ T cells expressing CXCR3 (TNR3+). The source of these receptors is a human donor in good health. Some clones in this sample may be carry-over from other donors' samples.

This chain connects TRBV4-3 to TRBJ2-7; with no DNA, the TCRdb D assignment of TRBD2 cannot be verified. The CDR3 is 14 amino acids. Germline V lookup: CDR1 LGHNA, CDR2 YSLEER. The CDR3: CASREGTSGYEQYF.

The chain uses TRBV5-4 and TRBJ2-7; TCRdb's D gene call, TRBD1, goes unchecked for lack of DNA. Germline V gene sequence: CDR1 SGHNT, CDR2 YYREEE (reference sequence). The CDR3 is 16 residues long. The CDR3 sequence is CASSGYRDSLPDEQYF. The variable domain in full, with the rest retrieved from reference TRBV5-4 and TRBJ2-7, is ETGVTQSPTHLIKTRGQQVTLRCSSQSGHNTVSWYQQALGQGPQFIFQYYREEENGRGNFPPRFSGLQFPNYSSELNVNALELDDSALYLCASSGYRDSLPDEQYFGPGTRLTVT.

The chain employs TRBV10-3 and TRBJ2-1; the TCRdb D gene call, TRBD2, has no DNA to confirm it. This CDR3 has 18 residues. Germline V gene lookup returns CDR1 ENHRY and CDR2 SYGVKD. The chain's CDR3 is CAISELLSGSGGSNEQFF.

This rearrangement joins TRBV24-1 to TRBJ1-2. Germline CDR1 is KGHDR and CDR2 is SFDVKD. The length of the CDR3 is 13 residues. The CDR3 spells CATSDRASTGYTF.

The chain joins TRBV7-9 to TRBJ2-1; TCRdb reports TRBD2, a call that lacks DNA to check it against. The CDR3 totals 16 residues. Germline V gene sequence: CDR1 SEHNR, CDR2 FQNEAQ (reference sequence). CDR3 amino acids: CASSSRVAGVADEQFF.

The gene calls are TRBV12-3 or TRBV12-4 and TRBJ2-5. The CDR3 is 14 residues long. The chain's CDR3 is CASSATDLQETQYF.

The CDR3 region is CASSLGQALLNTEAFF. The rearrangement joins TRBV5-8 to TRBJ1-1; absent DNA, TCRdb's TRBD1 call cannot be checked. This CDR3 contains 16 residues. CDR1 and CDR2 (germline): SGHTS, YDEGEE.

The chain employs TRBV27 and TRBJ2-7; TCRdb picks TRBD2, but there is no DNA to check that call. Germline assignment: CDR1 MNHEY and CDR2 SMNVEV (reference sequence). The CDR3 consists of 19 residues. CDR3 amino acids: CASSLSGLAGGSSSYEQYF.

The V gene is TRBV7-3, the J gene TRBJ2-3; TCRdb indicates TRBD2, and absent DNA this call remains unverified. CDR1 and CDR2 from the germline V gene are SGHTA and FQGTGA. The CDR3 has 16 amino acids. CDR3 amino acids: CASSYDYPDSTDTQYF.

J is TRBJ1-6 and V is TRBV20-1; TCRdb designates TRBD1, a call that cannot be tested without DNA. Germline V lookup: CDR1 DFQATT, CDR2 SNEGSKA (reference sequence). CDR3 length: 15 residues. The CDR3 is CSASYSRGGNSPLHF.

The V gene is TRBV20-1, the J gene TRBJ2-6; checking the TCRdb D call of TRBD1 is not possible without DNA. Looked up from germline, CDR1 is DFQATT and CDR2 is SNEGSKA (reference sequence). The CDR3 has 17 amino acids. This CDR3 reads CSARGRGPWSGANVLTF.

V gene TRBV6-6 combines with J gene TRBJ1-1; TCRdb's D call of TRBD1 is untestable without DNA. This CDR3 contains 12 residues. Germline V gene sequence: CDR1 MNHNY, CDR2 SVGAGI (reference sequence). The CDR3 sequence is CASSYGTTEAFF.

The chain has TRBV7-9 and TRBJ2-6. The CDR3 consists of 14 residues. From germline, CDR1 is SEHNR and CDR2 FQNEAQ (reference sequence). Here the CDR3 reads CASSFLSGANVLTF.

The chain employs TRBV7-3 and TRBJ2-3; TCRdb lists TRBD2, though no DNA is available to test this call. CDR3 length equals 16 residues. Germline lookup yields CDR1 SGHTA and CDR2 FQGTGA. CDR3 residues: CASSLISGGALDTQYF.

The V call is TRBV7-9, the J call TRBJ2-3; TCRdb lists TRBD1, though no DNA is available to test this call. The CDR3 loop spans 14 amino acids. The V gene's germline CDR1 is SEHNR and CDR2 FQNEAQ (reference sequence). CDR3 in amino acids: CASSLTRGYDTQYF.

V and J are TRBV29-1 and TRBJ1-2. Germline V gene sequence: CDR1 SQVTM, CDR2 ANQGSEA. CDR3 length equals 14 residues. CDR3 amino acids: CSVLDVNWNYGYTF.

This chain uses TRBV27 with TRBJ2-1; the TCRdb D gene call, TRBD1, has no DNA to confirm it. This CDR3 has 15 residues. Germline V gives CDR1 MNHEY, CDR2 SMNVEV (reference sequence). CDR3 sequence reads: CASSLTGGLYNEQFF.

The CDR3 here is CAISETPGLSYNEQFF. The rearrangement links TRBV10-3 to TRBJ2-1; TCRdb's D call, TRBD2, is unchecked because there is no DNA. The CDR3 spans 16 residues. Looked up from germline, CDR1 is ENHRY and CDR2 is SYGVKD.

The chain recombines TRBV7-9 with TRBJ2-1; TCRdb's D call of TRBD1 is untestable without DNA. The CDR3 is made up of 11 amino acids. Germline-derived CDR1 and CDR2 are SEHNR and FQNEAQ (reference sequence). This chain's CDR3 is CASQQGNEQFF.

CDR3 amino acids: CSASGRGDQPQHF. The chain links TRBV20-1 to TRBJ1-5. This CDR3 contains 13 residues. Looked up from germline, CDR1 is DFQATT and CDR2 is SNEGSKA (reference sequence).

The chain carries TRBV5-1 and TRBJ2-7; TCRdb reports TRBD1, a call that lacks DNA to check it against. Per germline, CDR1 SGHRS and CDR2 YFSETQ. This CDR3 is built from 16 residues. CDR3 sequence reads: CASSFAPGTERDEQYF.